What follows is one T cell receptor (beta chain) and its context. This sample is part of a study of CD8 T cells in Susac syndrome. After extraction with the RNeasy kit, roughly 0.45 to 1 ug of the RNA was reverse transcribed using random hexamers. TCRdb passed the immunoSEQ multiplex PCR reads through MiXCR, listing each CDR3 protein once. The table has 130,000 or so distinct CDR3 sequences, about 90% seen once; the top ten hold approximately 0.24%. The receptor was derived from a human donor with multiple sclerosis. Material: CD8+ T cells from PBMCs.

The CDR3, as DNA: TGCAGCGTTGGGGGGCTCACCGGGGAGCTGTTTTTT. It specifies CSVGGLTGELFF. This chain connects TRBV29-1 to TRBJ2-2; perhaps TRBD1 as D (6 bases). CDR3 length equals 12 residues. Germline assignment: CDR1 SQVTM and CDR2 ANQGSEA. V was pared by 4 bases and J by 4 bases, with 7 bases between.